One sample yielded the 26 T cell receptor beta chains listed below, sequenced in a study of cytomegalovirus exposure and HLA in healthy donors. The protocol was immunoSEQ multiplex PCR, while the TCRdb copy is restricted to in-frame clones and leaves out a portion. The data show more than 85,000 clones, roughly 87% seen once. Sequencing was done on a sample of PBMCs. These receptors were taken from a woman aged 18 to 35 in good health and CMV-seronegative.

The J gene is TRBJ1-5, the V gene TRBV5-1, with a possible D match to TRBD1 (5 bases). The V end lost 0 bases, the J end lost 6 bases, and 7 bases lay between the germline ends. The CDR3 totals 13 residues. The germline gives CDR1 SGHRS, CDR2 YFSETQ. CDR3 nucleotides: TGCGCCAGCAGCTTGGTTGGGGCTCAGCCCCAGCATTTT. Translating it yields CASSLVGAQPQHF.

This chain joins TRBV27 and TRBJ1-5; weak D call: TRBD1 (5 bases). Trimming stripped 8 bases from V and 3 bases from J, with 11 bases between. Germline V CDR1 and CDR2: MNHEY, SMNVEV (reference sequence). The length of the CDR3 is 13 residues. The chain's CDR3 is CASAGLLNQPQHF. DNA of the CDR3: TGTGCCAGCGCGGGACTGCTCAATCAGCCCCAGCATTTT.

The gene calls are TRBV2 and TRBJ1-5; D remains ambiguous. Trimming cost V 6 bases and J 0 bases, with 9 bases left between them. This CDR3 contains 14 residues. CDR1 and CDR2 (germline): SNHLY, FYNNEI. CDR3 loop: CASRAYYSNQPQHF. The DNA for the CDR3 is TGTGCCAGCAGAGCGTATTATAGCAATCAGCCCCAGCATTTT.

The J gene is TRBJ2-1, the V gene TRBV7-3; 10 bases agree with TRBD2. The CDR3 length is 16 residues. Germline V gene sequence: CDR1 SGHTA, CDR2 FQGTGA. The J segment lost 0 bases and the V segment lost 5 bases, leaving 4 bases of the junction unmatched. CDR3 DNA: TGTGCCAGCAGCCCCGTAGCGGGAGGCTCCTACAATGAGCAGTTCTTC. Its protein product is CASSPVAGGSYNEQFF. Full variable domain (missing parts from reference TRBV7-3 and TRBJ2-1): GAGVSQTPSNKVTEKGKYVELRCDPISGHTALYWYRQSLGQGPEFLIYFQGTGAADDSGLPNDRFFAVRPEGSVSTLKIQRTERGDSAVYLCASSPVAGGSYNEQFFGPGTRLTVL.

The V gene is TRBV30, the J gene TRBJ1-1, with TRBD1 matching over 7 bases. J lost 0 bases, V lost 4 bases, and 8 bases had no gene match. Germline V gives CDR1 GTSNPN, CDR2 SVGIG (reference sequence). The CDR3 length is 15 residues. CDR3 region: CAWTEADRVNTEAFF. The DNA of the CDR3 is TGTGCCTGGACCGAGGCCGACAGGGTGAACACTGAAGCTTTCTTT.

This clone was counted a few times. The chain recombines TRBV2 with TRBJ1-2; D unclear. There are 15 residues in the CDR3. Germline values: CDR1 SNHLY, CDR2 FYNNEI. V was trimmed by 2 bases and J by 3 bases, leaving 13 bases between them. The CDR3 DNA reads TGTGCCAGCAGTGAATTGGTTTCAGACTACTATGGCTACACCTTC. It encodes CASSELVSDYYGYTF.

This chain joins TRBV6-1 and TRBJ2-7; 8 bases fit TRBD2. This CDR3 is 16 amino acids long. The germline V gene has CDR1 MNHNS and CDR2 SASEGT. V gave up 0 bases and J gave up 6 bases; unmatched junction bases: 10. Written as DNA, the CDR3 is TGTGCCAGCAGTGAAGCGCCGGGGGGGCTCTTGGGCGAGCAGTACTTC. Translating gives CASSEAPGGLLGEQYF.

The J gene is TRBJ1-2, the V gene TRBV6-5, with D perhaps matching TRBD1 (5 bases). The CDR3 contains 14 residues. In germline, CDR1 is MNHEY, CDR2 SVGAGI. V lost 5 bases and J lost 7, with 17 bases in between. CDR3 sequence reads: CASSQDRQLRGYTF. CDR3 DNA: TGTGCCAGCAGTCAAGACCGACAGTTGCGTGGCTACACCTTC.

The genes are TRBV28 and TRBJ2-1; 7 bases are shared with TRBD2. The ends lost 6 bases at V and 0 bases at J; junction bases unmatched: 2. This CDR3 has 14 amino acids. CDR1 and CDR2 (germline): MDHEN, SYDVKM. CDR3 sequence (DNA): TGTGCCAGCAGCCGCGGGGGCTCCTACAATGAGCAGTTCTTC. The encoded protein is CASSRGGSYNEQFF. Together with reference TRBV28 and TRBJ2-1, the CDR3 gives the full variable domain: DVKVTQSSRYLVKRTGEKVFLECVQDMDHENMFWYRQDPGLGLRLIYFSYDVKMKEKGDIPEGYSVSREKKERFSLILESASTNQTSMYLCASSRGGSYNEQFFGPGTRLTVL.

The chain combines TRBV6-5 with TRBJ1-5; unclear D gene. V dropped 6 bases and J dropped 3 bases, with 6 bases sitting between them. The CDR3 runs 12 residues. Per germline, CDR1 MNHEY and CDR2 SVGAGI. CDR3 amino acids: CASRAANQPQHF. In DNA form, the CDR3 reads TGTGCCAGCAGGGCCGCCAATCAGCCCCAGCATTTT.

CDR3 sequence: CASSFSSGGAFF. The DNA for the CDR3 is TGTGCCAGCAGTTTTTCATCGGGGGGAGCTTTCTTT. The genes are TRBV28 and TRBJ1-1; maybe TRBD1 (5 bases). Between the trimmed V and J ends, which lost 3 bases and 10 bases, there was a span of 12 bases. The V gene's germline CDR1 is MDHEN and CDR2 SYDVKM. This CDR3 is built from 12 residues. The variable domain in full, with the rest retrieved from reference TRBV28 and TRBJ1-1, is DVKVTQSSRYLVKRTGEKVFLECVQDMDHENMFWYRQDPGLGLRLIYFSYDVKMKEKGDIPEGYSVSREKKERFSLILESASTNQTSMYLCASSFSSGGAFFGQGTRLTVV.

Notes on this clone: One junction end does not reproduce the germline sequence, and a read error may be involved. This rearrangement joins TRBV7-7 to TRBJ2-5; D uncertain. Germline V gene data show CDR1 as SSHAT and CDR2 as FNYEAQ (reference sequence). This CDR3 has 13 amino acids. CDR3 sequence reads: CASSVDRTETQYF. Written as DNA, the CDR3 is TGTGCTAGCAGCGTTGATAGAACAGAGACCCAGTACTTC.

The V and J genes are TRBV4-3 and TRBJ2-7; the match to TRBD2 covers 10 bases. Germline V gene lookup returns CDR1 LGHNA and CDR2 YSLEER. V gave up 3 bases and J gave up 4 bases; unmatched junction bases: 12. The CDR3 spans 17 residues. The CDR3 nucleotides are TGCGCCAGCAGCCAGGGCCCCGTAGCGGGAGGTGGATACGAGCAGTACTTC. This sequence encodes CASSQGPVAGGGYEQYF.

This sequence joins TRBV6-1 and TRBJ2-7, with unresolved D. The CDR3 spans 15 residues. V was pared by 5 bases and J by 0 bases, with 14 bases between. Germline V gene lookup returns CDR1 MNHNS and CDR2 SASEGT. CDR3 DNA: TGTGCCAGCAGTAAAGGGCCGATAATCTCCTACGAGCAGTACTTC. It yields the protein CASSKGPIISYEQYF.

The J gene is TRBJ2-4, the V gene TRBV28, with a tentative D call TRBD1 (6 bases). V lost 5 bases and J lost 0, with 14 bases in between. The CDR3 covers 16 residues. CDR1 and CDR2 from the germline V gene are MDHEN and SYDVKM. CDR3 in amino acids: CASSIQGRVAKNIQYF. CDR3 sequence (DNA): TGTGCCAGCAGTATTCAGGGGCGGGTAGCCAAAAACATTCAGTACTTC. The variable domain in full, completed from reference TRBV28 and TRBJ2-4, reads DVKVTQSSRYLVKRTGEKVFLECVQDMDHENMFWYRQDPGLGLRLIYFSYDVKMKEKGDIPEGYSVSREKKERFSLILESASTNQTSMYLCASSIQGRVAKNIQYFGAGTRLSVL.

In this sample, this clone turned up once. This sequence joins TRBV5-1 and TRBJ2-7, with D unresolved. V lost 2 bases, J lost 4 bases, and 13 bases lay in between. The CDR3 has 14 residues. Germline V gene lookup returns CDR1 SGHRS and CDR2 YFSETQ. CDR3 amino acids: CASSFAAEIYEQYF. The DNA of the CDR3 is TGCGCCAGCAGCTTTGCGGCAGAGATTTACGAGCAGTACTTC.

The chain employs TRBV7-9 and TRBJ1-1, with 9 nucleotides matching TRBD1. The CDR3 runs to 14 residues. V shed 8 bases, J shed 4 bases, and the junction held 8 bases outside the gene matches. CDR1 is SEHNR, CDR2 FQNEAQ, per germline (reference sequence). The CDR3 sequence: CASRSGTGLTEAFF. DNA of the CDR3: TGTGCCAGCCGGTCCGGGACAGGGCTCACTGAAGCTTTCTTT.

This chain joins TRBV5-8 and TRBJ2-1, with D possibly TRBD2 on 5 matching bases. V lost 4 bases and J lost 11, with 10 bases in between. Germline assignment: CDR1 SGHTS and CDR2 YDEGEE. This CDR3 is built from 11 residues. The DNA for the CDR3 is TGTGCCAGCAGCCTGGGAGCGAAGCAGTTCTTC. Its translation is CASSLGAKQFF.

This chain connects TRBV18 to TRBJ2-1, with 9 bases that match TRBD2. V was clipped by 6 bases and J by 6 bases; unmatched bases: 6. Germline V lookup: CDR1 KGHSH, CDR2 LQKENI. The CDR3 totals 14 residues. CDR3: CASSEVAGANEQFF. The DNA for the CDR3 is TGTGCCAGCTCGGAGGTAGCGGGAGCCAATGAGCAGTTCTTC.

The gene calls are TRBV7-9 and TRBJ2-5, with D perhaps TRBD2 (5 bases). Germline CDR1 SEHNR, CDR2 FQNEAQ (reference sequence). The CDR3 is made up of 13 amino acids. V lost 2 bases and J 7 bases, leaving 11 bases between the germline ends. CDR3 DNA: TGTGCCAGCAGCTTACCTAGCATTGGGACCCAGTACTTC. As protein: CASSLPSIGTQYF. The full variable domain, rest sourced from reference TRBV7-9 and TRBJ2-5, is DTGVSQNPRHKITKRGQNVTFRCDPISEHNRLYWYRQTLGQGPEFLTYFQNEAQLEKSRLLSDRFSAERPKGSFSTLEIQRTEQGDSAMYLCASSLPSIGTQYFGPGTRLLVL.

V is TRBV7-6 and J is TRBJ2-1; D gene ambiguous. CDR1 is SGHVS, CDR2 FNYEAQ, per germline. V shed 5 bases and J shed 6 bases, with 8 bases lying between them. This CDR3 contains 12 residues. Here the CDR3 reads CASSHPGNEQFF. The CDR3 region has the DNA TGTGCCAGCAGCCATCCGGGCAATGAGCAGTTCTTC.

The CDR3, as DNA: TGTGCCAGCAGCCATCCGGGACACGCCAAAAACATTCAGTACTTC. Encoded protein: CASSHPGHAKNIQYF. The chain uses TRBV11-2 and TRBJ2-4; D might be TRBD1 (6 bases). The germline V and J ends were trimmed by 5 bases and 1 base, with 12 bases remaining between them. CDR1 SGHAT and CDR2 FQNNGV come from the germline V gene. The CDR3 spans 15 residues.

This sequence joins TRBV28 and TRBJ2-6; possible D gene TRBD1, 5 bases. The germline V gene encodes CDR1 MDHEN and CDR2 SYDVKM. With 6 bases removed from V and 4 bases from J, the gap between germline ends came to 13 bases. CDR3 length equals 15 residues. CDR3 loop: CASSLRGMGANVLTF. The CDR3 DNA is TGTGCCAGCAGCCTTAGGGGTATGGGGGCCAACGTCCTGACTTTC.

The V call is TRBV29-1, the J call TRBJ1-2, with unresolved D. The germline gives CDR1 SQVTM, CDR2 ANQGSEA. Trimming left V 5 bases short and J 2 bases short, with 12 bases between. This CDR3 region has 13 residues. The CDR3 nucleotides are TGCAGCGTTTTTCGGGGAATAAACTATGGCTACACCTTC. Translation gives CSVFRGINYGYTF.

CDR3 bases: TGTGCCAGCAGCTTAGCGGCGGGGACTAGCGGGTTCCAAGAGACCCAGTACTTC. This translates into CASSLAAGTSGFQETQYF. The chain has TRBV7-6 and TRBJ2-5; TRBD2 matches 12 bases. V dropped 0 bases and J dropped 1; count of bases not matched to a gene: 6. This CDR3 spans 18 amino acids. Germline CDR1 is SGHVS and CDR2 is FNYEAQ.

The genes are TRBV5-1 and TRBJ1-2; possibly TRBD1 for D (6 bases). CDR3 length equals 15 residues. V lost 3 bases and J lost 3, with 15 bases in between. Germline V gene data show CDR1 as SGHRS and CDR2 as YFSETQ. As DNA, the CDR3 is TGCGCCAGCAGCTCTACCCGGGGGGGCGACTATGGCTACACCTTC. Protein product: CASSSTRGGDYGYTF.